The present T cell receptor (beta chain) was sequenced within a study of early T cells in non-severe SARS-CoV-2 infection. Study at large: Alpha and beta chains were unpaired, from unsorted whole-blood bulk RNA. Study-wide points: There was a bias toward anti-spike CD8 responses in VDJdb matching, which missed private and CD4 specificities.

The protocol attached unique molecular identifiers to individual cDNA molecules. TCRdb reprocessed the 5' RACE reads with MiXCR, giving one entry per CDR3 protein. This table has 55,000 to 75,000 distinct CDR3 sequences, approximately 12% appearing once. Notes on this clonotype: Its antigen is undetermined.

V shed 8 bases and J shed 4 bases, with 18 bases lying between them. The CDR3 runs 14 residues. In germline, CDR1 is MDHEN, CDR2 SYDVKM. Sequenced material: whole blood. The sequence derives from an adult who was a healthcare worker with PCR-confirmed SARS-CoV-2 infection or an uninfected control (not recorded which). This chain links TRBV28 with TRBJ2-7; possibly TRBD2 for D (6 bases). CDR3 nucleotide sequence: TGTGCCAGCGGGAGGTCCTCGCCGAAGTACGAGCAGTACTTC. This gives the protein CASGRSSPKYEQYF.